The 15 T cell receptor beta chains presented below share a single source sample, sequenced in a study of blood T cell repertoires in COVID-19. Only in-frame clones appear in the TCRdb table, and some are missing; sequencing was by immunoSEQ multiplex PCR. The sample lists around 280,000 clones, about nine tenths occurring once. Source material: PBMCs or T cells enriched from blood (not recorded which). These receptors were taken from a middle-aged woman who had recovered from COVID-19.

This chain uses TRBV9 with TRBJ1-1; D is unclear. Germline values: CDR1 SGDLS, CDR2 YYNGEE. This CDR3 comprises 13 residues. Trimming left V 0 bases short and J 10 bases short, with 13 bases between. The CDR3 DNA sequence: TGTGCCAGCAGCGTAGGGACTGTCGCTGGAGCTTTCTTT. This translates into CASSVGTVAGAFF.

The V call is TRBV25-1, the J call TRBJ1-3, with TRBD1 as a possible D gene (5 bases). The germline V and J ends were trimmed by 3 bases and 4 bases, with 10 bases remaining between them. The CDR3 contains 14 residues. Germline lookup yields CDR1 MGHDK and CDR2 SYGVNS. CDR3 sequence (DNA): TGTGCCAGCAGTGAGGGGGGGGTCGGAAACACCATATATTTT. As protein: CASSEGGVGNTIYF.

J is TRBJ2-7 and V is TRBV30; 11 bases match TRBD2. Per germline, CDR1 GTSNPN and CDR2 SVGIG (reference sequence). V was clipped by 1 base and J by 0 bases; unmatched bases: 2. The CDR3 is 15 amino acids. The CDR3 coding sequence is TGTGCCTGGAGTGCTGGACTAGCGGGCTCCTACGAGCAGTACTTC. Its translation is CAWSAGLAGSYEQYF.

On this clone itself: The sample holds other DNA sequences that translate to the same CDR3. The gene calls are TRBV12-3 or TRBV12-4 and TRBJ1-1; D uncertain. The CDR3 is made up of 12 amino acids. Trimming removed 3 bases at V and 4 bases at J, with 6 bases between. The CDR3 is CASSFRGTEAFF. DNA of the CDR3: TGTGCCAGCAGTTTCCGCGGCACTGAAGCTTTCTTT.

The J gene is TRBJ1-5, the V gene TRBV5-1; 11 bases are shared with TRBD1. The length of the CDR3 is 19 residues. Trimming took 3 bases from V and 0 from J; bases not matched to a gene: 11. The germline V gene has CDR1 SGHRS and CDR2 YFSETQ. This CDR3 is CASSCRDRGLDHSNQPQHF. Written as DNA, the CDR3 is TGCGCCAGCAGCTGTCGGGACAGGGGGTTGGATCATAGCAATCAGCCCCAGCATTTT.

The V call is TRBV12-3 or TRBV12-4, the J call TRBJ2-1, with TRBD2 matching over 7 bases. This CDR3 has 13 residues. V dropped 5 bases and J dropped 2; count of bases not matched to a gene: 0. This CDR3 reads CASSREAYNEQFF. The CDR3 DNA reads as TGTGCCAGCAGTCGGGAGGCCTACAATGAGCAGTTCTTC.

The chain employs TRBV7-6 and TRBJ2-2; D might be TRBD1 (6 bases). Germline loops: CDR1 SGHVS, CDR2 FNYEAQ. Trimming cost V 5 bases and J 1 base, with 20 bases left between them. This CDR3 region has 18 residues. The CDR3: CASSKKPPGQVNTGELFF. CDR3 coding DNA: TGTGCCAGCAGCAAAAAACCCCCGGGACAAGTGAACACCGGGGAGCTGTTTTTT. The full variable domain, completed using reference TRBV7-6 and TRBJ2-2, is GAGVSQSPRYKVTKRGQDVALRCDPISGHVSLYWYRQALGQGPEFLTYFNYEAQQDKSGLPNDRFSAERPEGSISTLTIQRTEQRDSAMYRCASSKKPPGQVNTGELFFGEGSRLTVL.

The chain uses TRBV19 and TRBJ2-7; 7 bases map to TRBD2. The germline V gene has CDR1 LNHDA and CDR2 SQIVND (reference sequence). With V trimmed by 3 bases and J by 3 bases, 11 bases remained unmatched. This CDR3 contains 16 residues. CDR3 loop: CASSILDSRGVYEQYF. In DNA form, the CDR3 reads TGTGCCAGTAGTATCTTAGACAGCCGGGGGGTCTACGAGCAGTACTTC.

As DNA, the CDR3 is TGTGCCAGCAGTTCCTCCGGGACAGGGCGATACGAGCAGTACTTC. Translated, it gives CASSSSGTGRYEQYF. This rearrangement joins TRBV6-5 to TRBJ2-7; TRBD1 aligns across 9 bases. This CDR3 has 15 residues. The ends lost 4 bases at V and 4 bases at J; junction bases unmatched: 8. Germline assignment: CDR1 MNHEY and CDR2 SVGAGI.

This clone has only one observation. The CDR3 reads CASSLEGRTQYF. The CDR3 coding sequence is TGTGCCAGCAGCCTCGAGGGCCGGACCCAGTACTTC. The chain carries TRBV2 and TRBJ2-5; maybe TRBD2 (5 bases). There are 12 residues in the CDR3. The V end lost 6 bases, the J end lost 7 bases, and 12 bases lay between the germline ends. The germline gives CDR1 SNHLY, CDR2 FYNNEI. Based on the CDR3 plus reference TRBV2 and TRBJ2-5, the full variable domain is EPEVTQTPSHQVTQMGQEVILRCVPISNHLYFYWYRQILGQKVEFLVSFYNNEISEKSEIFDDQFSVERPDGSNFTLKIRSTKLEDSAMYFCASSLEGRTQYFGPGTRLLVL.

The CDR3 DNA sequence: TGTGCCAGCAGCTTGGCGACAGGGGAGGTCACTGAAGCTTTCTTT. Its translation: CASSLATGEVTEAFF. The chain links TRBV5-5 to TRBJ1-1, with 8 nucleotides matching TRBD1. CDR1 is SGHKS and CDR2 is YYEKEE in the germline V gene (reference sequence). The CDR3 has 15 residues. V gave up 0 bases and J gave up 4 bases; unmatched junction bases: 5.

V and J are TRBV14 and TRBJ1-3; tentative D call: TRBD1 (5 bases). CDR1 SGHDN and CDR2 FVKESK come from the germline V gene. The CDR3 is made up of 15 amino acids. V was pared by 3 bases and J by 0 bases, with 9 bases between. The CDR3 protein is CASSQGPTSGNTIYF. The CDR3 region has the DNA TGTGCCAGCAGCCAGGGGCCGACCTCTGGAAACACCATATATTTT.

This clone occurred a few times. V is TRBV25-1 and J is TRBJ1-2; perhaps TRBD1 as D (5 bases). Trimming cost V 6 bases and J 0 bases, with 8 bases left between them. In germline, CDR1 is MGHDK, CDR2 SYGVNS. The CDR3 sequence is 13 residues long. The CDR3 DNA follows: TGTGCCAGCAGGGGGCAATCTAACTATGGCTACACCTTC. Its protein product is CASRGQSNYGYTF.

This rearrangement joins TRBV27 to TRBJ1-1, with 8 bases lining up with TRBD1. Germline assignment: CDR1 MNHEY and CDR2 SMNVEV (reference sequence). Germline trimming cut 7 bases from V and 4 bases from J; bases unmatched to any gene: 11. The CDR3 is 15 amino acids. The CDR3 sequence is CASTPTGTGSTEAFF. The CDR3 DNA sequence: TGTGCCAGCACGCCAACCGGGACAGGATCCACTGAAGCTTTCTTT.

V gene TRBV14 combines with J gene TRBJ1-1; D remains unclear. Trimming removed 2 bases from V and 5 bases from J, with 15 bases in between. This CDR3 contains 15 residues. Germline lookup yields CDR1 SGHDN and CDR2 FVKESK. CDR3 residues: CASSQLAVASTEAFF. The CDR3 nucleotides are TGTGCCAGCAGCCAACTTGCAGTCGCTTCTACTGAAGCTTTCTTT.